This T cell receptor beta chain was sequenced during a study of brain metastases from non-small cell lung cancer. Clones were read by immunoSEQ multiplex PCR, and TCRdb kept only the in-frame ones, dropping some. This sample carries roughly 2,300 clones, around 88% of them seen once, and the ten largest clones take about 9.2%. This CDR3 contains 13 residues. V lost 11 bases, J lost 4 bases, and 15 bases lay in between. Germline V gene sequence: CDR1 SEHNR, CDR2 FQNEAQ (reference sequence). Only a few counts were recorded for this clone. This specimen includes other DNA sequences encoding the same CDR3.

The sample was tumor-adjacent normal tissue. The origin of this receptor is a donor aged 40 or over with non-small cell lung cancer. V is TRBV7-9 and J is TRBJ1-3, with D tentatively TRBD1 (5 bases). CDR3: CAFRGISGNTIYF. The CDR3, as DNA: TGTGCCTTCCGGGGGATCTCAGGAAACACCATATATTTT.